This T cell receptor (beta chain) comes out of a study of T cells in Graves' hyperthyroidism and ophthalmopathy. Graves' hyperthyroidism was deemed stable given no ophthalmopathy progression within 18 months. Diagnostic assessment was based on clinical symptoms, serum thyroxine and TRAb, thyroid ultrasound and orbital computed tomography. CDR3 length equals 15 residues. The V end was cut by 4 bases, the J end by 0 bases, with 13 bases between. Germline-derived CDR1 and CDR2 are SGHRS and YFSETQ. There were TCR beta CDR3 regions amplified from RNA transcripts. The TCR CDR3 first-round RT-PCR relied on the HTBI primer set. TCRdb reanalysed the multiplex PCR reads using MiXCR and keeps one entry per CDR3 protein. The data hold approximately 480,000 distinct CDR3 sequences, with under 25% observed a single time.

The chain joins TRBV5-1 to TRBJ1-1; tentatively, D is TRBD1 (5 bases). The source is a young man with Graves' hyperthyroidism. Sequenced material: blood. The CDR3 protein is CASSHSTAMNTEAFF. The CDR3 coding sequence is TGCGCCAGCAGCCACTCGACAGCAATGAACACTGAAGCTTTCTTT.